Shown below are 14 T cell receptor beta chains from a single sample sequenced in a study of control samples from healthy donors and cancer patients. Produced via immunoSEQ multiplex PCR; TCRdb's table is partial and in-frame only. There are approximately 150,000 clones in the sample; about 90% occur only once, and approximately 7% lies in the top ten. The sample taken for sequencing was blood. These receptors were collected from a man aged 18 to 30 in good health.

V usage is TRBV5-1 and J usage is TRBJ2-1; 9 bases line up with TRBD2. The CDR3 consists of 16 residues. With 0 bases clipped from V and 9 bases from J, the junction kept 10 bases outside the gene matches. The germline V gene encodes CDR1 SGHRS and CDR2 YFSETQ. CDR3 nucleotide sequence: TGCGCCAGCAGCTTGGAGCCAGCGGGGGGAAGGAGTGAGCAGTTCTTC. Encoded protein: CASSLEPAGGRSEQFF.

V gene TRBV19 combines with J gene TRBJ2-5; 11 nucleotides align to TRBD2. V lost 2 bases, J lost 4 bases, and 0 bases stayed unmatched. The CDR3 is made up of 14 amino acids. Germline CDR1 LNHDA, CDR2 SQIVND (reference sequence). The CDR3 loop is CASSILAGGETQYF. CDR3 in DNA: TGTGCCAGTAGTATACTAGCGGGGGGAGAGACCCAGTACTTC.

This rearrangement joins TRBV7-9 to TRBJ1-2; D possibly corresponds to TRBD1 (5 bases). The CDR3 sequence is 13 residues long. Trimming removed 3 bases from V and 5 bases from J, with 10 bases in between. Looked up from germline, CDR1 is SEHNR and CDR2 is FQNEAQ (reference sequence). The CDR3 loop is CASSFRGEYGYTF. In DNA form, the CDR3 reads TGTGCCAGCAGCTTCCGGGGGGAATATGGCTACACCTTC.

The chain recombines TRBV3-1 (or the pseudogene TRBV3-2) with TRBJ1-2; D may be TRBD1 (6 bases). V was trimmed by 1 base and J by 7 bases, leaving 10 bases between them. The CDR3 has 13 residues. Germline-derived CDR1 and CDR2 are LGHDT and YNNKEL (reference sequence). This CDR3 is CASSQAGAVGYTF. The CDR3 region has the DNA TGTGCCAGCAGCCAAGCAGGGGCGGTTGGCTACACCTTC.

This chain connects TRBV7-9 to TRBJ2-1, with D hard to call. The CDR3 totals 13 residues. The V end lost 2 bases, the J end lost 3 bases, and 5 bases lay between the germline ends. Germline V gene data show CDR1 as SEHNR and CDR2 as FQNEAQ (reference sequence). This CDR3 is CASSLTSYNEQFF. CDR3 nucleotide sequence: TGTGCCAGCAGCTTAACCAGCTACAATGAGCAGTTCTTC.

This chain links TRBV9 with TRBJ1-2; maybe TRBD1 (6 bases). The CDR3 loop spans 14 amino acids. Germline CDR1 reads SGDLS; CDR2 reads YYNGEE. Trimming shortened V by 0 bases and J by 5 bases, and 11 bases separated the two germline ends. This CDR3 reads CASSVADSYYGYTF. CDR3 sequence (DNA): TGTGCCAGCAGCGTAGCGGACAGCTATTATGGCTACACCTTC.

DNA of the CDR3: TGTGCCAGCAGCCCCGGCCCCAGTGGCAATCAGCCCCAGCATTTT. The encoded protein is CASSPGPSGNQPQHF. This chain connects TRBV6-2 or TRBV6-3 to TRBJ1-5; no clear D gene. Per the germline V gene, CDR1 is MNHEY and CDR2 is SVGEGT. This CDR3 has 15 residues. The germline V and J ends were trimmed by 6 bases and 2 bases, with 14 bases remaining between them.

This rearrangement joins TRBV5-6 to TRBJ1-5; 7 nucleotides agree with TRBD1. After removal of 4 bases from V and 10 bases from J, the junction contained 14 bases not matched to a gene. Germline CDR1 SGHDT, CDR2 YYEEEE. The CDR3 runs to 15 residues. CDR3 sequence (DNA): TGTGCCAGCAGCGCCAGGACAGGCGAATTAGTTCCCCAGCATTTT. Translation gives CASSARTGELVPQHF.

This clone has only one observation. The chain's CDR3 is CASSYGDREQETQYF. The CDR3 DNA reads as TGCGCCAGCAGCTATGGAGATCGAGAACAAGAGACCCAGTACTTC. This chain uses TRBV5-1 with TRBJ2-5; D not resolved. Trimming removed 3 bases from V and 2 bases from J, with 14 bases in between. The CDR3 consists of 15 residues. Germline CDR1 and CDR2: SGHRS and YFSETQ.

The genes are TRBV19 and TRBJ2-6; TRBD1 aligns across 10 bases. With 7 bases clipped from V and 4 bases from J, the junction kept 4 bases outside the gene matches. Germline V gene lookup returns CDR1 LNHDA and CDR2 SQIVND (reference sequence). This CDR3 has 15 amino acids. The CDR3 DNA follows: TGTGCCAGTACCGACAGGGGGCGCGGGGCCAACGTCCTGACTTTC. This codes for CASTDRGRGANVLTF.

The chain joins TRBV7-2 to TRBJ2-3; D gene unclear. The V end lost 0 bases, the J end lost 2 bases, and 6 bases lay between the germline ends. The CDR3 totals 14 residues. Looked up from germline, CDR1 is SGHTA and CDR2 is FQGNSA. The CDR3 loop is CASSLAPNTDTQYF. DNA of the CDR3: TGTGCCAGCAGCTTAGCTCCGAACACAGATACGCAGTATTTT.

The chain uses TRBV25-1 and TRBJ1-5; no reliable D call. Germline values: CDR1 MGHDK, CDR2 SYGVNS. With 8 bases removed from V and 8 bases from J, the gap between germline ends came to 22 bases. This CDR3 is built from 15 residues. The CDR3: CASGPRTALGKPQHF. Here the CDR3 DNA reads TGTGCCAGCGGCCCCCGGACGGCCTTAGGGAAGCCCCAGCATTTT.

The chain has TRBV14 and TRBJ2-3; D not resolved. There are 13 residues in the CDR3. Trimming took 3 bases from V and 4 from J, leaving 8 bases between them. The V gene's germline CDR1 is SGHDN and CDR2 FVKESK. CDR3 DNA sequence: TGTGCCAGCAGCCAGGGTAGGGCAGATACGCAGTATTTT. Amino acids: CASSQGRADTQYF. Complete variable domain (other parts from reference TRBV14 and TRBJ2-3): EAGVTQFPSHSVIEKGQTVTLRCDPISGHDNLYWYRRVMGKEIKFLLHFVKESKQDESGMPNNRFLAERTGGTYSTLKVQPAELEDSGVYFCASSQGRADTQYFGPGTRLTVL.

This chain links TRBV7-9 with TRBJ1-2; D uncertain. This CDR3 is built from 13 residues. Per germline, CDR1 SEHNR and CDR2 FQNEAQ (reference sequence). V was clipped by 10 bases and J by 4 bases, with 16 bases between them. For the CDR3, the DNA is TGTGCCACTTCCATGACTGTTGGCTATGGCTACACCTTC. Protein sequence: CATSMTVGYGYTF.